This T cell receptor beta chain stems from a study of tumor-infiltrating lymphocytes in primary liver carcinoma. The CDR3 has 15 residues. Germline V CDR1 and CDR2: SGHNT, YENEEA. In regard to this clonotype: As yet, its antigen is unknown. Relative to the germline gene, one junction end is altered; a read error may explain this.

The source material, about 18-33 mg of unsorted bulk tissue, was used to co-extract RNA and DNA. Viable tumor cell content exceeded 80% in every tumor sample. Study results and caveats: Appearing in all five tumor regions was true of only about 8-24% of top clones.

From approximately 530 ng of total RNA, TCR beta-specific cDNA was reverse-transcribed using a constant-region primer. Researchers made the TCR beta libraries by running three nested multiplex PCR rounds with slightly modified ARM-PCR. Each of the first two PCR rounds ran approximately 11 cycles with TRBV1-TRBV30 forward and C-beta reverse primers. One entry per CDR3 protein results from TCRdb running MiXCR on the multiplex PCR reads. The sample has around 60,000 distinct CDR3 sequences; 71% are singletons. The chain recombines TRBV11-3 with TRBJ2-1, with 10 nucleotides matching TRBD2. Specimen: liver tumor tissue from sampling region 4. As to subset: tumor region T4, right-lateral pole. This receptor was taken from a man aged 40-49 years with primary liver carcinoma and hepatitis B virus infection. The CDR3 protein is CASCLGTSGKLEQFF. CDR3 nucleotides: TGTGCCAGCTGCTTAGGAACTAGCGGGAAGCTTGAGCAGTTCTTC.